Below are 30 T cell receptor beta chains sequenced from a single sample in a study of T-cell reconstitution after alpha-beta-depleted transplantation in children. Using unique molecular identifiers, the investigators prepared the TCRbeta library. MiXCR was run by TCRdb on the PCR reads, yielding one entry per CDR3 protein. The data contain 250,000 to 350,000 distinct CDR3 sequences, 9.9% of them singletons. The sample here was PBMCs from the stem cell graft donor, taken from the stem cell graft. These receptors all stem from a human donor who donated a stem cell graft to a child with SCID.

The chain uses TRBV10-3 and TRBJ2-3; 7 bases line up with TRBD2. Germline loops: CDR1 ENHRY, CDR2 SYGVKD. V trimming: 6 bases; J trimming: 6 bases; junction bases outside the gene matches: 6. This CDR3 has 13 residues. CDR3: CAIRTGGKDTQYF. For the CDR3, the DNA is TGTGCCATCAGGACGGGGGGTAAGGATACGCAGTATTTT.

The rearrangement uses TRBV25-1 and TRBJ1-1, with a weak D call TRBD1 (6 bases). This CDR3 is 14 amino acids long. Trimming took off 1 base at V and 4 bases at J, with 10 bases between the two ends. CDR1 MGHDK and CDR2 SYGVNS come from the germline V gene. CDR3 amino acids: CASSESGASTEAFF. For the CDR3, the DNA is TGTGCCAGCAGTGAATCAGGGGCGAGCACTGAAGCTTTCTTT.

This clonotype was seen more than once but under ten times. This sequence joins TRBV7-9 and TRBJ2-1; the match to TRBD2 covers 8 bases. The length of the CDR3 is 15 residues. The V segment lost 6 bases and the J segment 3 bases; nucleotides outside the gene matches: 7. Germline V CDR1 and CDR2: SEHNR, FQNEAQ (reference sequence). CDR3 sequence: CASRDTSGVYNEQFF. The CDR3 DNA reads TGTGCCAGCAGGGACACTAGCGGTGTCTACAATGAGCAGTTCTTC. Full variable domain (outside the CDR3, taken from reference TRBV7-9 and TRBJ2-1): DTGVSQNPRHKITKRGQNVTFRCDPISEHNRLYWYRQTLGQGPEFLTYFQNEAQLEKSRLLSDRFSAERPKGSFSTLEIQRTEQGDSAMYLCASRDTSGVYNEQFFGPGTRLTVL.

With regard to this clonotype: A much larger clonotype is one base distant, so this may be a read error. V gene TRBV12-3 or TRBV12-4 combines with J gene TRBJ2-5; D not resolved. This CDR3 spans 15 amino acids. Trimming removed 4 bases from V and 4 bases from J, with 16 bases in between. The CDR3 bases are TGTGCCAGCAGTTCGGTGCTGGGTACTTTAGAGACCCAGTACTTC. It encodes CASSSVLGTLETQYF.

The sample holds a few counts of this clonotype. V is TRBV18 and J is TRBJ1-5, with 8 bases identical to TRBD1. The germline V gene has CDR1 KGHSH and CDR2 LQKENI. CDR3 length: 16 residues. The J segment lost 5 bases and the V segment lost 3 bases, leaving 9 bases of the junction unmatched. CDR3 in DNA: TGTGCCAGCTCACCCGATTTGGCAGGGGGCGATCAGCCCCAGCATTTT. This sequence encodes CASSPDLAGGDQPQHF. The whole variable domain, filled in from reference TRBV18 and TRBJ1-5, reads NAGVMQNPRHLVRRRGQEARLRCSPMKGHSHVYWYRQLPEEGLKFMVYLQKENIIDESGMPKERFSAEFPKEGPSILRIQQVVRGDSAAYFCASSPDLAGGDQPQHFGDGTRLSIL.

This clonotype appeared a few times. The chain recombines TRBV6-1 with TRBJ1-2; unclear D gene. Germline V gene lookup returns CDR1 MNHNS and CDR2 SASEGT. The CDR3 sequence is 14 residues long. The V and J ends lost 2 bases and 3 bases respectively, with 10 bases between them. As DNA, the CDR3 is TGTGCCAGCAGTGAAATCGGGGATTACTATGGCTACACCTTC. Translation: CASSEIGDYYGYTF.

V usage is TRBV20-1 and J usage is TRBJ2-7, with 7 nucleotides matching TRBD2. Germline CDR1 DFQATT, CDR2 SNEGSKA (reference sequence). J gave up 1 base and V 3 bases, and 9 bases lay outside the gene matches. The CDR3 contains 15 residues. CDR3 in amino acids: CSASGLASGSYEQYF. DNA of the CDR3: TGCAGTGCTAGTGGGTTGGCTAGCGGTTCCTACGAGCAGTACTTC.

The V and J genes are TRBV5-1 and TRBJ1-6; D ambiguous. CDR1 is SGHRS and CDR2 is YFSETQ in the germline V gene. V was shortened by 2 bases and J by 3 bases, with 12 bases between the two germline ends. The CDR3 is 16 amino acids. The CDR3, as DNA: TGCGCCAGCAGCTTTGAGATGGGGAGCTATAATTCACCCCTCCACTTT. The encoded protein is CASSFEMGSYNSPLHF.

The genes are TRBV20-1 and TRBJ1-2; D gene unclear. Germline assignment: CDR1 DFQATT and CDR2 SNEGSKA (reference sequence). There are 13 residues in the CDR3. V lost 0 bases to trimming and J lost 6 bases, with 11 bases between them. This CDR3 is CSARDYSDDGYTF. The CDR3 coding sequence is TGCAGTGCTAGAGATTACTCAGATGATGGCTACACCTTC.

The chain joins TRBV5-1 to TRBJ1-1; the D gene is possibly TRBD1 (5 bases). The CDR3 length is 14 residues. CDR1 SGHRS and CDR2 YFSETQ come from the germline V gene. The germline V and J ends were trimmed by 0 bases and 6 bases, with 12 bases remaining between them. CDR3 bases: TGCGCCAGCAGCTTGGAATCCGGGGCGGCTGAAGCTTTCTTT. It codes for CASSLESGAAEAFF.

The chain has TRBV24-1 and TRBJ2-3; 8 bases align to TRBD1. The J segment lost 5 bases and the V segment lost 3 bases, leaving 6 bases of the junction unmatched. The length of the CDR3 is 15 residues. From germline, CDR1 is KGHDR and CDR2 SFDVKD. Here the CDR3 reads CATSDQRQGQDTQYF. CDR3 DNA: TGTGCCACCAGTGATCAGCGACAGGGGCAAGATACGCAGTATTTT.

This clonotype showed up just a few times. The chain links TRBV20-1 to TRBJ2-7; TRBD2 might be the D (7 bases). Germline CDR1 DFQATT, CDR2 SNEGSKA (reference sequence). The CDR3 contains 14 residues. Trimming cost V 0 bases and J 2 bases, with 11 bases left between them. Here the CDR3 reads CSARERGTTYEQYF. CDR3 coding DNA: TGCAGTGCTAGAGAGAGGGGGACTACCTACGAGCAGTACTTC.

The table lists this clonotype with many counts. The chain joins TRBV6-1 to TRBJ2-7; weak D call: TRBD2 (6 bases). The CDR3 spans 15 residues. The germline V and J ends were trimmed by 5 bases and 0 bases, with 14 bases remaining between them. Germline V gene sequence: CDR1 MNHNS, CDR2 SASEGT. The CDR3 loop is CASSPQEGISYEQYF. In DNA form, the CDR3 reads TGTGCCAGCAGTCCGCAGGAGGGCATCTCCTACGAGCAGTACTTC.

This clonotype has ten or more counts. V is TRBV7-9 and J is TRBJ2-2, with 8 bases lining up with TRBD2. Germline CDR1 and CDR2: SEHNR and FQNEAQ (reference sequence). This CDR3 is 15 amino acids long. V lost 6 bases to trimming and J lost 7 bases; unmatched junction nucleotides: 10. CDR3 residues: CASSSGTRVFGELFF. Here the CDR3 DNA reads TGTGCCAGCAGTTCCGGGACTAGGGTCTTCGGGGAGCTGTTTTTT. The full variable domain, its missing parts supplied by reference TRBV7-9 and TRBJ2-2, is DTGVSQNPRHKITKRGQNVTFRCDPISEHNRLYWYRQTLGQGPEFLTYFQNEAQLEKSRLLSDRFSAERPKGSFSTLEIQRTEQGDSAMYLCASSSGTRVFGELFFGEGSRLTVL.

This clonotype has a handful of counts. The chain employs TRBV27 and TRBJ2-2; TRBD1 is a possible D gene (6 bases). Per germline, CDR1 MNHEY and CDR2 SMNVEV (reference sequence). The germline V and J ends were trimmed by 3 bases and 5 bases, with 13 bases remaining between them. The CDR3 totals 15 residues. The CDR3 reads CASSLVTGWTGELFF. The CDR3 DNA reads TGTGCCAGCAGTTTGGTTACAGGGTGGACCGGGGAGCTGTTTTTT.

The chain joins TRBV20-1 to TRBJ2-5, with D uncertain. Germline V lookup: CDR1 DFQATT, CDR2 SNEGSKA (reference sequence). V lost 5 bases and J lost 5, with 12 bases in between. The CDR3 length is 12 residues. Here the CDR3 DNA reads TGCAGTGCTCGTATCGGAGAGGAGACCCAGTACTTC. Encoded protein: CSARIGEETQYF.

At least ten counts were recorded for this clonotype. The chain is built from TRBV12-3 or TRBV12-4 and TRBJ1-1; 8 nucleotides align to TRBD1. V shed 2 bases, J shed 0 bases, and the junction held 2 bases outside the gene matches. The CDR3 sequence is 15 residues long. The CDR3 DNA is TGTGCCAGCAGTTTAACGGACAGGGTGAACACTGAAGCTTTCTTT. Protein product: CASSLTDRVNTEAFF.

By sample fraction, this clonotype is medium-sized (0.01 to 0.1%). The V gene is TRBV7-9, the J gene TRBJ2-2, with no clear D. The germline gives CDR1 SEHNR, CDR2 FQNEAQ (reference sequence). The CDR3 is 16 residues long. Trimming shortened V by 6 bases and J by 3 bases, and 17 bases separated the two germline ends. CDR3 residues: CASSTLPGLDTGELFF. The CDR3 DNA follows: TGTGCCAGCAGTACCCTTCCGGGTTTGGACACCGGGGAGCTGTTTTTT. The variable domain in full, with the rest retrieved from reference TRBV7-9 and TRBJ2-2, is DTGVSQNPRHKITKRGQNVTFRCDPISEHNRLYWYRQTLGQGPEFLTYFQNEAQLEKSRLLSDRFSAERPKGSFSTLEIQRTEQGDSAMYLCASSTLPGLDTGELFFGEGSRLTVL.

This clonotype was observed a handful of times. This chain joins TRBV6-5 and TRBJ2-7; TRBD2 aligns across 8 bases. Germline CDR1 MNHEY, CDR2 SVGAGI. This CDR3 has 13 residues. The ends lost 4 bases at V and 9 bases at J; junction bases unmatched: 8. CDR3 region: CASSSPGGFGQYF. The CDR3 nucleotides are TGTGCCAGCAGTTCGCCGGGGGGGTTTGGGCAGTACTTC.

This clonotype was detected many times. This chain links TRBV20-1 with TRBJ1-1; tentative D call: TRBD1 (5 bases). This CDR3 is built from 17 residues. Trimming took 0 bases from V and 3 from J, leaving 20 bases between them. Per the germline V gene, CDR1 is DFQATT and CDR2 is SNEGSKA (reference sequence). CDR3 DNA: TGCAGTGCTAGAGATCCGGGACGTACAACGGGAGACACTGAAGCTTTCTTT. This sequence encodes CSARDPGRTTGDTEAFF.

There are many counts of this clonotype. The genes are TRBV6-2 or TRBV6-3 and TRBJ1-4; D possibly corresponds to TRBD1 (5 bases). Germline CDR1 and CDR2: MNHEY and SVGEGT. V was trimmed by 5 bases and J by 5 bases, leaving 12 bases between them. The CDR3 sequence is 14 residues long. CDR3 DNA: TGTGCCAGCAGTGTTGACAGATCGAATGAAAAACTGTTTTTT. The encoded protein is CASSVDRSNEKLFF.

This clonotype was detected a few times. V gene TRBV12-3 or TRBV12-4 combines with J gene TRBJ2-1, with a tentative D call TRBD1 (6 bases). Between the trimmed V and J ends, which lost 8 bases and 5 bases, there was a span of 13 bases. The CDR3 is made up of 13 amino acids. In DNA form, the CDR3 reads TGTGCCAGCGGAACGACAGGTAACAATGAGCAGTTCTTC. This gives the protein CASGTTGNNEQFF.

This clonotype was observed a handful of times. The CDR3 region is CASGPTFSSGGNTGELFF. The CDR3 region has the DNA TGCGCCAGCGGACCTACTTTCTCTAGCGGGGGGAACACCGGGGAGCTGTTTTTT. The V and J genes are TRBV5-1 and TRBJ2-2; 10 bases match TRBD2. The junction had 13 bases not matched to a gene; V was cut back by 7 bases and J by 1 base. The CDR3 sequence is 18 residues long. Germline V CDR1 and CDR2: SGHRS, YFSETQ. The complete variable domain, with remaining parts taken from reference TRBV5-1 and TRBJ2-2, reads KAGVTQTPRYLIKTRGQQVTLSCSPISGHRSVSWYQQTPGQGLQFLFEYFSETQRNKGNFPGRFSGRQFSNSRSEMNVSTLELGDSALYLCASGPTFSSGGNTGELFFGEGSRLTVL.

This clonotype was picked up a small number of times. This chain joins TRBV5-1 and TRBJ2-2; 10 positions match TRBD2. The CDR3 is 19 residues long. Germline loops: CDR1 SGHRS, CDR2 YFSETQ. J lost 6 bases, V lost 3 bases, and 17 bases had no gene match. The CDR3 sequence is CASSSTKLLAGLHPGELFF. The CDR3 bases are TGCGCCAGCAGCTCAACTAAACTACTAGCGGGGTTGCACCCCGGGGAGCTGTTTTTT. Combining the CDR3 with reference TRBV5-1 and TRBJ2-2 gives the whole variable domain KAGVTQTPRYLIKTRGQQVTLSCSPISGHRSVSWYQQTPGQGLQFLFEYFSETQRNKGNFPGRFSGRQFSNSRSEMNVSTLELGDSALYLCASSSTKLLAGLHPGELFFGEGSRLTVL.

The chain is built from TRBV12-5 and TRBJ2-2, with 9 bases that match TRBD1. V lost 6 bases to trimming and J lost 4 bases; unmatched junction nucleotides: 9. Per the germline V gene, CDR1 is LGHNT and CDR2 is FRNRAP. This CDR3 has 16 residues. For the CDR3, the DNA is TGTGCTAGTGGCTCCTATACAGGGGGCACCACCGGGGAGCTGTTTTTT. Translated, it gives CASGSYTGGTTGELFF.

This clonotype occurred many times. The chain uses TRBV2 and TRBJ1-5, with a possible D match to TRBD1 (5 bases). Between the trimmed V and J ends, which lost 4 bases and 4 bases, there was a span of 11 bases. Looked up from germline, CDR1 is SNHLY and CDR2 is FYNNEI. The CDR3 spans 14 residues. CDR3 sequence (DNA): TGTGCCAGCAGTGGGGGGTTTGGGAATCAGCCCCAGCATTTT. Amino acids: CASSGGFGNQPQHF.

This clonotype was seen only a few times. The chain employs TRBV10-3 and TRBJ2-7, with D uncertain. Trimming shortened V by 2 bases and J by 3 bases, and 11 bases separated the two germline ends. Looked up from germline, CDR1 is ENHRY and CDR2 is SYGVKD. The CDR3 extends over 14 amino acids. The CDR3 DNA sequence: TGTGCCATCAGTGAGGGCTTCGAAAACTACGAGCAGTACTTC. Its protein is CAISEGFENYEQYF.

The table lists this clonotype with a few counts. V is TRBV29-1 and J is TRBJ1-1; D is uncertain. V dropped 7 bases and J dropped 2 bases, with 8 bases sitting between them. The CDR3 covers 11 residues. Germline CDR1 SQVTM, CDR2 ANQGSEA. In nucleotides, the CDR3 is TGCAGCGCTCAGGTCAACACTGAAGCTTTCTTT. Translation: CSAQVNTEAFF.

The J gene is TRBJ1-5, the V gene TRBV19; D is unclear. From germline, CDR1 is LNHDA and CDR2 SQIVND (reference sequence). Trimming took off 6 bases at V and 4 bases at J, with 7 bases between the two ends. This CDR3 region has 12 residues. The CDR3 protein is CASRLGNQPQHF. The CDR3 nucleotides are TGTGCCAGTAGGTTGGGGAATCAGCCCCAGCATTTT.

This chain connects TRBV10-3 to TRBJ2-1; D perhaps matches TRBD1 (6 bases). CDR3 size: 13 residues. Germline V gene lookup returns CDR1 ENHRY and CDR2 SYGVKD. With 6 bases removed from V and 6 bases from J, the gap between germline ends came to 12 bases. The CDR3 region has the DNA TGTGCCATCAGCTCAGGGGCCCCCAATGAGCAGTTCTTC. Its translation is CAISSGAPNEQFF.